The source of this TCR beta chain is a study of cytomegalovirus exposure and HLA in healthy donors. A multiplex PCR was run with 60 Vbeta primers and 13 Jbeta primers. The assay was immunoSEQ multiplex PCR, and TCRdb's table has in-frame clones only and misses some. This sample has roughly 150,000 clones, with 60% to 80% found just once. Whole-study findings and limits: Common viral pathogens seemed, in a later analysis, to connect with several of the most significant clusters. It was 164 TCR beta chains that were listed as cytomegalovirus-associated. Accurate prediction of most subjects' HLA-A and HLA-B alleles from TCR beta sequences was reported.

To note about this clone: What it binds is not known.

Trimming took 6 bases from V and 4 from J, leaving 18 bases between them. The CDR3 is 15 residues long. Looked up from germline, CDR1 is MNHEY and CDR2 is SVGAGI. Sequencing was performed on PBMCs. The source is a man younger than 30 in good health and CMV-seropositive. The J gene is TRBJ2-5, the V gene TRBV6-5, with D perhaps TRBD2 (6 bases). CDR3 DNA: TGTGCCAGCAGACCCTCGGGGGACGGACTAGAGACCCAGTACTTC. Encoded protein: CASRPSGDGLETQYF.